This is a list of T cell receptor beta chains from one sample in a study of T cells in Graves' hyperthyroidism and ophthalmopathy. Each CDR3 protein gets one entry after TCRdb re-called the multiplex PCR reads with MiXCR. The sample has approximately 380,000 distinct CDR3 sequences, approximately 19% seen once. The source material was blood. The source of these receptors is a woman aged 18-30 years with Graves' hyperthyroidism. Each CDR3 is given with its conserved first and last residue. Fields, in order: CDR3 protein, CDR3 length, V gene, D gene, J gene. D genes are given only for firm matches.

CDR3 protein: CAWTSGWTEAFF
CDR3 length: 12
V gene: TRBV30
D gene: -
J gene: TRBJ1-1

CDR3 protein: CASSWTWTGELFF
CDR3 length: 13
V gene: TRBV27
D gene: -
J gene: TRBJ2-2

CDR3 protein: CSARAWDRSPDTEAFF
CDR3 length: 16
V gene: TRBV20-1
D gene: TRBD1
J gene: TRBJ1-1

CDR3 protein: CASREGNTEACF
CDR3 length: 12
V gene: TRBV27
D gene: -
J gene: TRBJ1-1

CDR3 protein: CSVVIRLGNTEAFF
CDR3 length: 14
V gene: TRBV29-1
D gene: -
J gene: TRBJ1-1

CDR3 protein: CASSPGQGRAGTGELFF
CDR3 length: 17
V gene: TRBV11-1
D gene: TRBD1
J gene: TRBJ2-2

CDR3 protein: CASSEGGWGGATEAFF
CDR3 length: 16
V gene: TRBV6-1
D gene: -
J gene: TRBJ1-1

CDR3 protein: CASSYDKGETQYF
CDR3 length: 13
V gene: TRBV3-1
D gene: -
J gene: TRBJ2-5

CDR3 protein: CASSQGTGDSGNTIYF
CDR3 length: 16
V gene: TRBV3-1
D gene: TRBD1
J gene: TRBJ1-3

CDR3 protein: CASSYSQGIPVDQYF
CDR3 length: 15
V gene: TRBV6-5
D gene: -
J gene: TRBJ2-5

CDR3 protein: CASSYRTYYGYTF
CDR3 length: 13
V gene: TRBV6-2/TRBV6-3
D gene: -
J gene: TRBJ1-2

CDR3 protein: CASSLRGGLQETQYF
CDR3 length: 15
V gene: TRBV7-2
D gene: TRBD2
J gene: TRBJ2-5

CDR3 protein: CATSRDRPGSYGYTF
CDR3 length: 15
V gene: TRBV15
D gene: -
J gene: TRBJ1-2

CDR3 protein: CASSPGTVWEQYF
CDR3 length: 13
V gene: TRBV11-2
D gene: -
J gene: TRBJ2-7

CDR3 protein: CASSYSLGGAFGTQYF
CDR3 length: 16
V gene: TRBV6-5
D gene: TRBD2
J gene: TRBJ2-5

CDR3 protein: CASSFMDSQETQYF
CDR3 length: 14
V gene: TRBV5-5
D gene: -
J gene: TRBJ2-5

CDR3 protein: CASSLRRLNYGYTF
CDR3 length: 14
V gene: TRBV12-3/TRBV12-4
D gene: -
J gene: TRBJ1-2

CDR3 protein: CASSLQGAKNEQYF
CDR3 length: 14
V gene: TRBV5-1
D gene: TRBD1
J gene: TRBJ2-7

CDR3 protein: CASSLGAGPISGEAFF
CDR3 length: 16
V gene: TRBV7-6
D gene: -
J gene: TRBJ1-1

CDR3 protein: CASYRDYYEQYF
CDR3 length: 12
V gene: TRBV6-1
D gene: -
J gene: TRBJ2-7

CDR3 protein: CASSLSGSVSTEAFF
CDR3 length: 15
V gene: TRBV27
D gene: -
J gene: TRBJ1-1

CDR3 protein: CASSTSGRDEQYF
CDR3 length: 13
V gene: TRBV6-5
D gene: TRBD2
J gene: TRBJ2-7

CDR3 protein: CASSPTGRETQYF
CDR3 length: 13
V gene: TRBV12-3/TRBV12-4
D gene: TRBD1
J gene: TRBJ2-5

CDR3 protein: CASYDTEAFF
CDR3 length: 10
V gene: TRBV28
D gene: -
J gene: TRBJ1-1

CDR3 protein: CASSSQGIREAFF
CDR3 length: 13
V gene: TRBV5-1
D gene: -
J gene: TRBJ1-1

CDR3 protein: CAWSVGTTNIQYF
CDR3 length: 13
V gene: TRBV30
D gene: TRBD2
J gene: TRBJ2-4

CDR3 protein: CASSEGMRQAAFF
CDR3 length: 13
V gene: TRBV6-1
D gene: -
J gene: TRBJ1-1

CDR3 protein: CSAPGGDRGLGYTF
CDR3 length: 14
V gene: TRBV20-1
D gene: TRBD1
J gene: TRBJ1-2

CDR3 protein: CSARDLVTGWNQPQHF
CDR3 length: 16
V gene: TRBV20-1
D gene: -
J gene: TRBJ1-5

CDR3 protein: CATSSGTPLKNIQYF
CDR3 length: 15
V gene: TRBV6-1
D gene: -
J gene: TRBJ2-4

CDR3 protein: CASSQNNWTGQRGETQYF
CDR3 length: 18
V gene: TRBV5-1
D gene: TRBD1
J gene: TRBJ2-5

CDR3 protein: CASSLWPKGDREQYF
CDR3 length: 15
V gene: TRBV7-9
D gene: -
J gene: TRBJ2-7

CDR3 protein: CASSEGSPPGGNTIYF
CDR3 length: 16
V gene: TRBV6-1
D gene: -
J gene: TRBJ1-3

CDR3 protein: CASSLISPLHTEAFF
CDR3 length: 15
V gene: TRBV5-1
D gene: -
J gene: TRBJ1-1

CDR3 protein: CATSGQGEVQPQHF
CDR3 length: 14
V gene: TRBV24-1
D gene: TRBD1
J gene: TRBJ1-5

CDR3 protein: CASSRTDSSYEQYF
CDR3 length: 14
V gene: TRBV12-3/TRBV12-4
D gene: -
J gene: TRBJ2-7

CDR3 protein: CASSGGEGSNQPQHF
CDR3 length: 15
V gene: TRBV6-1
D gene: -
J gene: TRBJ1-5

CDR3 protein: CASSYGGGRNTEAFF
CDR3 length: 15
V gene: TRBV5-4
D gene: -
J gene: TRBJ1-1

CDR3 protein: CAWSAGLGGGTEAFF
CDR3 length: 15
V gene: TRBV30
D gene: -
J gene: TRBJ1-1

CDR3 protein: CACSLAGGNTEAFF
CDR3 length: 14
V gene: TRBV5-4
D gene: -
J gene: TRBJ1-1

CDR3 protein: CASSLNHEQYF
CDR3 length: 11
V gene: TRBV7-9
D gene: -
J gene: TRBJ2-7

CDR3 protein: CASTQAREQYF
CDR3 length: 11
V gene: TRBV6-2/TRBV6-3
D gene: -
J gene: TRBJ2-7

CDR3 protein: CATILQTVNTEAFF
CDR3 length: 14
V gene: TRBV28
D gene: -
J gene: TRBJ1-1

CDR3 protein: CASSLKGRHEQYF
CDR3 length: 13
V gene: TRBV12-3/TRBV12-4
D gene: -
J gene: TRBJ2-7

CDR3 protein: CASSLVSGTGYGYTF
CDR3 length: 15
V gene: TRBV5-4
D gene: -
J gene: TRBJ1-2

CDR3 protein: CASSYGGLLGPPADTGELFF
CDR3 length: 20
V gene: TRBV6-6
D gene: -
J gene: TRBJ2-2

CDR3 protein: CAWSVWDRGNQPQHF
CDR3 length: 15
V gene: TRBV30
D gene: TRBD1
J gene: TRBJ1-5